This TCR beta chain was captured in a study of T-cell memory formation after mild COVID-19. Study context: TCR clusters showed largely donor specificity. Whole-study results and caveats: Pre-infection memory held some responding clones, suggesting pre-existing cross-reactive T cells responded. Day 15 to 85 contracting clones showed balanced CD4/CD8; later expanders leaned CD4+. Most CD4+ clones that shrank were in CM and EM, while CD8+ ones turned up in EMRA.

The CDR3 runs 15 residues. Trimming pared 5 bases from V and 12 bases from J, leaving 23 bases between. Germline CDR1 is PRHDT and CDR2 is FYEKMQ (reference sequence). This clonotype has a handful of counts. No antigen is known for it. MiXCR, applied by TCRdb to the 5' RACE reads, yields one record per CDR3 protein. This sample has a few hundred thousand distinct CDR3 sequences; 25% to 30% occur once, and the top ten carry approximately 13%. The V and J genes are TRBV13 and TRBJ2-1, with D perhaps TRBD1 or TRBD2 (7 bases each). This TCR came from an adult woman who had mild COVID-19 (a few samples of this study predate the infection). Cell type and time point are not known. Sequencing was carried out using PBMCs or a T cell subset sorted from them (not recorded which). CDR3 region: CASSLEGGGRPGQFF. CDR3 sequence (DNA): TGTGCCAGCAGCCTCGAGGGAGGGGGCCGGCCCGGGCAGTTCTTC.